The source of this T cell receptor beta chain is a study of blood T cells in healthy people across ages. Ten or more counts support this clonotype. Primed by a sample-barcoded 5' primer and a J-beta primer mix, a second PCR proceeded for 7 to 11 cycles. MiXCR was run by TCRdb on the 5' RACE reads, yielding one entry per CDR3 protein. Among hundreds of thousands of distinct CDR3 sequences, around 28% were seen once, and the ten largest hold 15% to 20%. Trimming cost V 0 bases and J 3 bases; bases outside gene matches: 8. Germline CDR1 and CDR2: DFQATT and SNEGSKA (reference sequence). This CDR3 is built from 16 residues.

Specimen: blood. The receptor comes from a woman of 80 years or more in good health. This chain joins TRBV20-1 and TRBJ2-1; 7 bases are a match to TRBD2. The CDR3 loop reads CSARDRRWGGYNEQFF. The CDR3 DNA is TGCAGTGCTAGAGATCGGCGGTGGGGGGGCTACAATGAGCAGTTCTTC.